The present T cell receptor beta chain was sequenced within a study of blood T cell repertoires in COVID-19. Study overall: COVID-19 samples collected from the United States, Italy and Spain covered acute and convalescent phases. T cells, B-cell-depleted T cells, or PBMCs provided the cDNA or gDNA that served as material.

This table comes from immunoSEQ multiplex PCR, and its TCRdb copy is limited to in-frame clones, with some not included. The repertoire has over 200,000 clones, 80% to 90% of them found once; the top ten carry under 14%. The sequence was obtained from a man between 45 and 60 years old with COVID-19, enrolled during active disease. The sample was peripheral blood.

The CDR3 nucleotides are TGTGCCAGCAGTACCGGGACAGTAAACACTGAAGCTTTCTTT. Translating gives CASSTGTVNTEAFF. The V call is TRBV5-6, the J call TRBJ1-1; 7 bases line up with TRBD1. This CDR3 region has 14 residues. Germline CDR1 is SGHDT and CDR2 is YYEEEE. V trimming: 5 bases; J trimming: 2 bases; junction bases outside the gene matches: 6. Variable domain in full (rest from reference TRBV5-6 and TRBJ1-1): DAGVTQSPTHLIKTRGQQVTLRCSPKSGHDTVSWYQQALGQGPQFIFQYYEEEERQRGNFPDRFSGHQFPNYSSELNVNALLLGDSALYLCASSTGTVNTEAFFGQGTRLTVV.